This T cell receptor beta chain was sequenced for a study of esophageal squamous cell carcinoma under preoperative chemotherapy. Study-level information: Both tumor-infiltrating lymphocytes and peripheral blood T cells were profiled. General observations from the study: Chemotherapy was followed by significantly higher TCR diversity in peripheral T cells only, not tumor-infiltrating lymphocytes.

Time point described: after preoperative PTX-NDP chemotherapy. Before surgery, patients were given preoperative paclitaxel-nedaplatin chemotherapy. TCRdb re-analysed the PCR reads in MiXCR, keeping a single row per CDR3 protein. The sample records about 18,000 distinct CDR3 sequences, roughly 50% being singletons. This clonotype was counted once. The antigen is not known. Sampling was done from a patient given preoperative chemotherapy. The TCR originated in a human donor with esophageal squamous cell carcinoma. The donor label of this sample is uncertain.

The CDR3 is CASSSRRQPYNEQFF. CDR3 coding DNA: TGTGCCAGCAGCTCCCGGCGTCAGCCCTACAATGAGCAGTTCTTC. This chain uses TRBV7-3 with TRBJ2-1; no reliable D call. The CDR3 totals 15 residues. CDR1 is SGHTA, CDR2 FQGTGA, per germline. Trimming cost V 4 bases and J 2 bases, with 12 bases left between them.